The sequence of this TCR beta chain was determined in a study of blood T cell repertoires in COVID-19. Sequencing used immunoSEQ multiplex PCR; TCRdb keeps in-frame clones, though not all of them. The data contain 150,000 to 250,000 clones, 90% to 95% of them singletons. Germline CDR1 and CDR2: MNHEY and SVGEGT. The CDR3 extends over 16 amino acids. Trimming removed 0 bases from V and 1 base from J; junction bases left unmatched: 1. The chain carries TRBV6-2 or TRBV6-3 and TRBJ2-7; 12 bases align to TRBD2. The sequencing sample was made of peripheral blood. This receptor was identified in a man aged 25 to 40 with COVID-19, enrolled during active disease. DNA for the CDR3: TGTGCCAGCAGTTACTCAGGGACTAGCGGGTCCTACGAGCAGTACTTC. It codes for CASSYSGTSGSYEQYF.